One and the same sample provided the 9 T cell receptor beta chains below, sequenced in a study of shared clonotypes between healthy human individuals. The assay was immunoSEQ multiplex PCR, and TCRdb's table has in-frame clones only and misses some. This table holds about 490,000 clones, 76% found once. Sequenced sample: PBMCs. Receptors originate from a woman between 40 and 55 years old in good health. Some clones in this sample may be carry-over from other donors' samples.

The chain recombines TRBV2 with TRBJ2-1; 15 bases are shared with TRBD2. The CDR3 consists of 15 residues. V was clipped by 10 bases and J by 4 bases; unmatched bases: 5. Germline assignment: CDR1 SNHLY and CDR2 FYNNEI. In DNA, the CDR3 is TGTGCCACACGGGGACTAGCGGGAGGTTACAATGAGCAGTTCTTC. Protein sequence: CATRGLAGGYNEQFF.

V gene TRBV9 combines with J gene TRBJ2-7; 12 positions agree with TRBD2. V lost 4 bases and J lost 3; bases outside the gene matches: 2. Germline V gene sequence: CDR1 SGDLS, CDR2 YYNGEE. CDR3 size: 14 residues. CDR3 nucleotides: TGTGCCAGCAGCCAGGGACTAGCGGGCTACGAGCAGTACTTC. Its protein product is CASSQGLAGYEQYF.

This clone was seen a few times. The chain couples TRBV19 to TRBJ1-1, with D maybe TRBD1 (5 bases). The length of the CDR3 is 13 residues. CDR1 and CDR2 (germline): LNHDA, SQIVND (reference sequence). V was trimmed by 6 bases and J by 5 bases, leaving 13 bases between them. The CDR3 sequence is CASRGGLWTEAFF. The CDR3 region has the DNA TGTGCCAGTAGGGGGGGGTTATGGACTGAAGCTTTCTTT.

V and J are TRBV5-6 and TRBJ2-3; 10 nucleotides align to TRBD2. This CDR3 spans 15 amino acids. The germline CDR1 and CDR2 sequences are SGHDT and YYEEEE. The V gene end was trimmed by 4 bases and the J gene end by 5 bases; junction bases not matched to a gene: 7. In DNA, the CDR3 is TGTGCCAGCAGCCCATCGGGACTAGCGATAGATACGCAGTATTTT. Translated: CASSPSGLAIDTQYF.

V gene TRBV2 combines with J gene TRBJ2-6; D is unclear. Trimming removed 8 bases at V and 0 bases at J, with 14 bases between. Germline assignment: CDR1 SNHLY and CDR2 FYNNEI. There are 16 residues in the CDR3. CDR3: CASALGWGSGANVLTF. CDR3 nucleotide sequence: TGTGCCAGCGCCTTGGGATGGGGCTCTGGGGCCAACGTCCTGACTTTC.

This chain connects TRBV19 to TRBJ2-5; D tentatively fits TRBD1 or TRBD2 (7 bases each). Germline V gene sequence: CDR1 LNHDA, CDR2 SQIVND (reference sequence). CDR3 length equals 15 residues. Trimming took off 3 bases at V and 5 bases at J, with 16 bases between the two ends. The CDR3 DNA reads as TGTGCCAGTAGTATGCTACAGGGGAGGGGGGAGACCCAGTACTTC. It specifies CASSMLQGRGETQYF. The full variable domain, in which reference TRBV19 and TRBJ2-5 provide the parts outside the CDR3, is DGGITQSPKYLFRKEGQNVTLSCEQNLNHDAMYWYRQDPGQGLRLIYYSQIVNDFQKGDIAEGYSVSREKKESFPLTVTSAQKNPTAFYLCASSMLQGRGETQYFGPGTRLLVL.

The gene calls are TRBV19 and TRBJ2-3; D gene ambiguous. Per the germline V gene, CDR1 is LNHDA and CDR2 is SQIVND (reference sequence). Trimming took off 8 bases at V and 5 bases at J, with 5 bases between the two ends. The CDR3 sequence is 10 residues long. CDR3 sequence (DNA): TGTGCCAGTTTGGGAGATACGCAGTATTTT. Its protein is CASLGDTQYF. Full variable domain (remainder filled in from reference TRBV19 and TRBJ2-3): DGGITQSPKYLFRKEGQNVTLSCEQNLNHDAMYWYRQDPGQGLRLIYYSQIVNDFQKGDIAEGYSVSREKKESFPLTVTSAQKNPTAFYLCASLGDTQYFGPGTRLTVL.

The CDR3 reads CASSSGQANTGELFF. CDR3 nucleotide sequence: TGTGCCAGCAGCTCGGGACAGGCGAACACCGGGGAGCTGTTTTTT. The rearrangement links TRBV7-8 to TRBJ2-2, with 8 bases matching TRBD1. Germline V gene lookup returns CDR1 SGHVS and CDR2 FQNEAQ. The CDR3 loop spans 15 amino acids. V dropped 4 bases and J dropped 0; count of bases not matched to a gene: 1. Based on the CDR3 plus reference TRBV7-8 and TRBJ2-2, the full variable domain is GAGVSQSPRYKVAKRGQDVALRCDPISGHVSLFWYQQALGQGPEFLTYFQNEAQLDKSGLPSDRFFAERPEGSVSTLKIQRTQQEDSAVYLCASSSGQANTGELFFGEGSRLTVL.

This rearrangement joins TRBV7-6 to TRBJ1-2, with D uncertain. The CDR3 contains 12 residues. Germline CDR1 and CDR2: SGHVS and FNYEAQ. The V end lost 0 bases, the J end lost 8 bases, and 7 bases lay between the germline ends. The CDR3 sequence: CASSLAGWGYTF. The CDR3 DNA is TGTGCCAGCAGCTTAGCAGGGTGGGGCTACACCTTC.